A single sample is the source of the 23 T cell receptor beta chains below, sequenced in a study of cytomegalovirus exposure and HLA in healthy donors. The PCR had 60 Vbeta and 13 Jbeta primers. This table comes from immunoSEQ multiplex PCR, and its TCRdb copy is limited to in-frame clones, with some not included. The repertoire shows around 52,000 clones; the top ten hold roughly 27%. Sequencing was performed on PBMCs. Receptor source: a man aged 35 to 55 in good health and CMV-seropositive.

The chain links TRBV7-9 to TRBJ1-1; D gene ambiguous. With 3 bases removed from V and 0 bases from J, the gap between germline ends came to 8 bases. Germline-derived CDR1 and CDR2 are SEHNR and FQNEAQ (reference sequence). The CDR3 sequence is 14 residues long. The CDR3 region is CASSFGGLNTEAFF. In DNA, the CDR3 is TGTGCCAGCAGCTTTGGCGGGCTGAACACTGAAGCTTTCTTT. Supplemented by reference TRBV7-9 and TRBJ1-1, the full variable domain reads DTGVSQNPRHKITKRGQNVTFRCDPISEHNRLYWYRQTLGQGPEFLTYFQNEAQLEKSRLLSDRFSAERPKGSFSTLEIQRTEQGDSAMYLCASSFGGLNTEAFFGQGTRLTVV.

This chain uses TRBV20-1 with TRBJ1-1, with D unresolved. Trimming pared 1 base from V and 8 bases from J, leaving 5 bases between. Germline lookup yields CDR1 DFQATT and CDR2 SNEGSKA (reference sequence). The CDR3 has 10 amino acids. The DNA of the CDR3 is TGCAGTGCTAGAGCCCTGGAAGCTTTCTTT. Translated: CSARALEAFF.

The chain uses TRBV6-5 and TRBJ1-4; D possibly corresponds to TRBD1 (5 bases). Trimming removed 0 bases at V and 5 bases at J, with 7 bases between. The CDR3 contains 14 residues. Germline V lookup: CDR1 MNHEY, CDR2 SVGAGI. CDR3 coding DNA: TGTGCCAGCAGTTACTCGAGACAGAATGAAAAACTGTTTTTT. Translated: CASSYSRQNEKLFF.

V gene TRBV5-1 combines with J gene TRBJ2-2; D not resolved. CDR3 length equals 14 residues. CDR1 and CDR2 (germline): SGHRS, YFSETQ. The V end was cut by 1 base, the J end by 1 base, with 5 bases between. The CDR3 nucleotides read TGCGCCAGCAGCTTGTGGCAGAACACCGGGGAGCTGTTTTTT. The encoded protein is CASSLWQNTGELFF.

A remark on this clone: The same CDR3 also results from other DNA sequences found in this sample. The chain recombines TRBV9 with TRBJ1-5; 9 bases match TRBD1. The CDR3 covers 15 residues. J was trimmed by 2 bases and V by 4 bases; bases with no gene match: 4. CDR1 SGDLS and CDR2 YYNGEE come from the germline V gene. CDR3 nucleotide sequence: TGTGCCAGCAGCCCCACAGGGGGCGGCAATCAGCCCCAGCATTTT. As protein: CASSPTGGGNQPQHF.

The chain uses TRBV9 and TRBJ2-7; D perhaps matches TRBD2 (7 bases). The germline V gene encodes CDR1 SGDLS and CDR2 YYNGEE. This CDR3 spans 17 amino acids. Trimming took off 3 bases at V and 9 bases at J, with 28 bases between the two ends. CDR3 in DNA: TGTGCCAGCAGCGAGGGGGGGACGTCGGAGCCCACTACGGGGCAGTACTTC. It translates to CASSEGGTSEPTTGQYF.

This rearrangement joins TRBV7-9 to TRBJ2-1; 7 bases align to TRBD1. The length of the CDR3 is 16 residues. Trimming cost V 5 bases and J 9 bases; bases outside gene matches: 16. The germline CDR1 and CDR2 sequences are SEHNR and FQNEAQ (reference sequence). CDR3 nucleotide sequence: TGTGCCAGCAGCCGACCACAGGGGACCTCGCTGGGTGAGCAGTTCTTC. Translated, it gives CASSRPQGTSLGEQFF.

The genes are TRBV2 and TRBJ2-2; no reliable D call. The ends were cut back, 2 bases at V and 1 base at J, with 5 bases in the middle. Per the germline V gene, CDR1 is SNHLY and CDR2 is FYNNEI. The CDR3 extends over 14 amino acids. In DNA form, the CDR3 reads TGTGCCAGCAGTGAACTAGTGAACACCGGGGAGCTGTTTTTT. Translation: CASSELVNTGELFF.

The genes are TRBV7-2 and TRBJ2-5, with 10 bases lining up with TRBD2. This CDR3 has 15 residues. J gave up 5 bases and V 6 bases, and 9 bases lay outside the gene matches. The germline V gene has CDR1 SGHTA and CDR2 FQGNSA. CDR3 sequence reads: CASSTQRGGGETQYF. The CDR3, as DNA: TGTGCCAGCAGTACCCAGCGGGGGGGCGGGGAGACCCAGTACTTC.

This clone is called medium-sized (0.01 to 0.1%) based on its frequency. CDR3 bases: TGTGCCAGCAGCTCCCGGGGGGGGCTGGGGGAGCAGTACTTC. This translates into CASSSRGGLGEQYF. The gene calls are TRBV11-2 and TRBJ2-7; the match to TRBD2 covers 8 bases. Germline-derived CDR1 and CDR2 are SGHAT and FQNNGV. This CDR3 contains 14 residues. The V gene end was trimmed by 4 bases and the J gene end by 7 bases; junction bases not matched to a gene: 9. Based on the CDR3 plus reference TRBV11-2 and TRBJ2-7, the full variable domain is EAGVAQSPRYKIIEKRQSVAFWCNPISGHATLYWYQQILGQGPKLLIQFQNNGVVDDSQLPKDRFSAERLKGVDSTLKIQPAKLEDSAVYLCASSSRGGLGEQYFGPGTRLTVT.

CDR3 nucleotide sequence: TGTGCCAGCAGTTCCGATATAGACAGTTATAGCAATCAGCCCCAGCATTTT. Amino acid sequence: CASSSDIDSYSNQPQHF. V is TRBV28 and J is TRBJ1-5, with D possibly being TRBD1 (5 bases). The germline gives CDR1 MDHEN, CDR2 SYDVKM. The CDR3 spans 17 residues. V lost 4 bases to trimming and J lost 0 bases, with 16 bases between them.

The rearrangement uses TRBV4-3 and TRBJ2-1, with 14 bases identical to TRBD2. J lost 10 bases, V lost 4 bases, and 6 bases had no gene match. This CDR3 comprises 15 residues. Germline V lookup: CDR1 LGHNA, CDR2 YSLEER. Written as DNA, the CDR3 is TGCGCCAGCAGCCCGACTAGCGGGGGGGCGGGGGAGCAGTTCTTC. Its translation is CASSPTSGGAGEQFF.

In regard to this clone: At the DNA level, this CDR3 is encoded by other sequences in the same sample as well. J is TRBJ1-1 and V is TRBV5-1; perhaps TRBD1 as D (5 bases). The V gene's germline CDR1 is SGHRS and CDR2 YFSETQ. The ends were cut back, 4 bases at V and 5 bases at J, with 18 bases in the middle. The CDR3 has 15 residues. CDR3 sequence: CASSPREGRGTEAFF. The CDR3 bases are TGCGCCAGCAGCCCCCGGGAGGGACGGGGGACTGAAGCTTTCTTT.

The chain links TRBV9 to TRBJ1-1, with D possibly matching TRBD1 (5 bases). V lost 4 bases and J lost 0, with 10 bases in between. The CDR3 is 14 residues long. The germline gives CDR1 SGDLS, CDR2 YYNGEE. DNA of the CDR3: TGTGCCAGCAGCTGGGGCGCCATGAACACTGAAGCTTTCTTT. Its protein is CASSWGAMNTEAFF. The full variable domain, its missing parts supplied by reference TRBV9 and TRBJ1-1, is DSGVTQTPKHLITATGQRVTLRCSPRSGDLSVYWYQQSLDQGLQFLIQYYNGEERAKGNILERFSAQQFPDLHSELNLSSLELGDSALYFCASSWGAMNTEAFFGQGTRLTVV.

The gene calls are TRBV4-3 and TRBJ2-7; TRBD2 matches 8 bases. Germline CDR1 is LGHNA and CDR2 is YSLEER. V dropped 0 bases and J dropped 0; count of bases not matched to a gene: 4. This CDR3 has 16 residues. The CDR3 sequence is CASSQEYSGGSYEQYF. The CDR3 nucleotides are TGCGCCAGCAGCCAAGAATACAGCGGGGGCTCCTACGAGCAGTACTTC.

The chain recombines TRBV27 with TRBJ1-5; 9 bases line up with TRBD1. The CDR3 covers 15 residues. Germline CDR1 is MNHEY and CDR2 is SMNVEV (reference sequence). Germline trimming cut 6 bases from V and 2 bases from J; bases unmatched to any gene: 5. CDR3: CASRTGGDGNQPQHF. The CDR3 coding sequence is TGTGCCAGCAGAACAGGGGGCGACGGCAATCAGCCCCAGCATTTT.

This sequence joins TRBV7-9 and TRBJ2-1, with D perhaps TRBD2 (6 bases). Trimming shortened V by 5 bases and J by 6 bases, and 14 bases separated the two germline ends. The CDR3 loop spans 14 amino acids. Germline loops: CDR1 SEHNR, CDR2 FQNEAQ (reference sequence). CDR3 loop: CASSPGTGLNEQFF. The CDR3, as DNA: TGTGCCAGCAGCCCCGGGACTGGACTCAATGAGCAGTTCTTC. Combining the CDR3 with reference TRBV7-9 and TRBJ2-1 gives the whole variable domain DTGVSQNPRHKITKRGQNVTFRCDPISEHNRLYWYRQTLGQGPEFLTYFQNEAQLEKSRLLSDRFSAERPKGSFSTLEIQRTEQGDSAMYLCASSPGTGLNEQFFGPGTRLTVL.

The genes are TRBV18 and TRBJ2-3, with TRBD2 matching over 14 bases. Germline CDR1 and CDR2: KGHSH and LQKENI. J lost 4 bases, V lost 6 bases, and 12 bases had no gene match. This CDR3 spans 18 amino acids. The CDR3 sequence: CASSLRLAGGPIPDTQYF. The CDR3 nucleotides are TGTGCCAGCTCCCTCCGACTAGCGGGGGGGCCCATCCCAGATACGCAGTATTTT.

This chain links TRBV30 with TRBJ1-1; no clear D. Trimming left V 0 bases short and J 7 bases short, with 9 bases between. The CDR3 is 12 residues long. Germline V gene data show CDR1 as GTSNPN and CDR2 as SVGIG (reference sequence). The DNA for the CDR3 is TGTGCCTGGAGTGTCTTTGGAGTTGAAGCTTTCTTT. Translating it yields CAWSVFGVEAFF.

The gene calls are TRBV25-1 and TRBJ2-5, with D unresolved. V lost 6 bases and J lost 5, with 10 bases in between. This CDR3 contains 12 residues. Germline values: CDR1 MGHDK, CDR2 SYGVNS. CDR3 residues: CASRTEAETQYF. CDR3 DNA sequence: TGTGCCAGCAGGACTGAGGCGGAGACCCAGTACTTC.

The rearrangement joins TRBV18 to TRBJ1-1; 8 positions agree with TRBD1. The junction had 4 bases not matched to a gene; V was cut back by 5 bases and J by 8 bases. Germline V gene sequence: CDR1 KGHSH, CDR2 LQKENI. The CDR3 has 12 residues. The CDR3, as DNA: TGTGCCAGCTCATCCGGACAGGGCGAAGCTTTCTTT. Translating gives CASSSGQGEAFF. The full variable domain, with the rest looked up from reference TRBV18 and TRBJ1-1, is NAGVMQNPRHLVRRRGQEARLRCSPMKGHSHVYWYRQLPEEGLKFMVYLQKENIIDESGMPKERFSAEFPKEGPSILRIQQVVRGDSAAYFCASSSGQGEAFFGQGTRLTVV.

The J gene is TRBJ1-3, the V gene TRBV28; weak D call: TRBD1 (5 bases). V lost 5 bases and J 0 bases, leaving 14 bases between the germline ends. The CDR3 consists of 16 residues. Per germline, CDR1 MDHEN and CDR2 SYDVKM. The CDR3 loop reads CASSPGWGPSGNTIYF. DNA for the CDR3: TGTGCCAGCAGTCCCGGCTGGGGCCCCTCTGGAAACACCATATATTTT.

The J gene is TRBJ2-5, the V gene TRBV6-1; 9 bases line up with TRBD2. After removal of 2 bases from V and 1 base from J, the junction contained 5 bases not matched to a gene. The CDR3 has 16 residues. Germline CDR1 is MNHNS and CDR2 is SASEGT. The CDR3 nucleotides read TGTGCCAGCAGTGAATTGCGGGAGGGCCCCCAAGAGACCCAGTACTTC. Residues: CASSELREGPQETQYF.